This TCR beta chain was observed in a study of T cell responses to AZD1222 COVID-19 vaccine. With respect to this clone: As yet, its antigen is unknown.

Investigators merged groups given second doses at roughly 4 or roughly 12 weeks. The study's findings and limits: Donors were largely white British and mainly female; clonal diversity was possibly underestimated. It was only after the peak T cell response that any repertoires were sampled.

V was pared by 4 bases and J by 3 bases, with 12 bases between. CDR1 is LGHDT and CDR2 is YNNKEL in the germline V gene (reference sequence). This CDR3 is 14 amino acids long. Sequencing was performed with immunoSEQ multiplex PCR; in TCRdb, only in-frame clones are kept and a portion is missing. The sample yields approximately 150,000 clones, approximately 87% seen once. The sample consisted of peripheral blood, taken 28 days after the second AZD1222 dose. This chain joins TRBV3-1 (or the pseudogene TRBV3-2) and TRBJ1-2; tentative D call: TRBD1 (5 bases). This clonotype was obtained from an adult who received the AZD1222 COVID-19 vaccine. CDR3 sequence: CASSLDGGDYGYTF. In nucleotides, the CDR3 is TGTGCCAGCAGCCTAGACGGGGGAGACTATGGCTACACCTTC.